These 10 T cell receptor beta chains share one sample of origin, sequenced in a study of cytomegalovirus exposure and HLA in healthy donors. The PCR employed 60 Vbeta primers together with 13 Jbeta primers. Sequencing was performed with immunoSEQ multiplex PCR; in TCRdb, only in-frame clones are kept and a portion is missing. The profile shows 200,000 to 250,000 clones, approximately 90% of them singletons. The sample was PBMCs. These receptors all come from a woman aged 18-29 years in good health and CMV-seronegative.

The chain recombines TRBV7-6 with TRBJ2-1; D is perhaps TRBD2 (6 bases). Trimming stripped 3 bases from V and 2 bases from J, with 11 bases between. In germline, CDR1 is SGHVS, CDR2 FNYEAQ. This CDR3 comprises 15 residues. This chain's CDR3 is CASSFRRAPYNEQFF. The CDR3 nucleotides are TGTGCCAGCAGCTTTCGGAGGGCACCCTACAATGAGCAGTTCTTC.

V and J are TRBV7-9 and TRBJ1-4; D possibly corresponds to TRBD1 (6 bases). Looked up from germline, CDR1 is SEHNR and CDR2 is FQNEAQ (reference sequence). The CDR3 contains 15 residues. The V gene lost 3 bases and the J gene lost 8 bases, with 16 bases spanning the gap. This CDR3 is CASSFIRQGREKLFF. The CDR3 nucleotides read TGTGCCAGCAGCTTTATAAGGCAGGGGCGGGAAAAACTGTTTTTT.

The chain recombines TRBV12-5 with TRBJ1-5; a possible D gene is TRBD1 (6 bases). Trimming removed 7 bases at V and 7 bases at J, with 17 bases between. Germline V gene sequence: CDR1 LGHNT, CDR2 FRNRAP. The CDR3 totals 14 residues. The CDR3 region is CASVVQGPRQPQHF. The DNA for the CDR3 is TGTGCTAGTGTCGTACAGGGCCCCCGGCAGCCCCAGCATTTT.

J is TRBJ2-4 and V is TRBV11-3; D is possibly TRBD2 (5 bases). The V and J ends lost 2 bases and 9 bases respectively, with 17 bases between them. CDR1 and CDR2 (germline): SGHNT, YENEEA. The CDR3 contains 15 residues. The CDR3 DNA is TGTGCCAGCAGCTTAAGGAATGAGGGAGCCCCCATTCAGTACTTC. Protein product: CASSLRNEGAPIQYF. The full variable domain, its missing parts supplied by reference TRBV11-3 and TRBJ2-4, is EAGVVQSPRYKIIEKKQPVAFWCNPISGHNTLYWYLQNLGQGPELLIRYENEEAVDDSQLPKDRFSAERLKGVDSTLKIQPAELGDSAVYLCASSLRNEGAPIQYFGAGTRLSVL.

This chain joins TRBV9 and TRBJ1-1; D possibly corresponds to TRBD1 (6 bases). The V gene's germline CDR1 is SGDLS and CDR2 YYNGEE. The CDR3 runs 15 residues. The germline V and J ends were trimmed by 4 bases and 3 bases, with 16 bases remaining between them. The CDR3 loop reads CASSITDRSYTEAFF. The CDR3 DNA follows: TGTGCCAGCAGCATAACGGACAGATCGTACACTGAAGCTTTCTTT.

The rearrangement joins TRBV5-1 to TRBJ2-1; D call uncertain. CDR3 length: 13 residues. Per the germline V gene, CDR1 is SGHRS and CDR2 is YFSETQ. Trimming removed 4 bases from V and 10 bases from J, with 15 bases in between. The CDR3 sequence is CASSATEHGEQFF. The CDR3 DNA reads as TGCGCCAGCAGCGCCACGGAACACGGGGAGCAGTTCTTC.

The chain uses TRBV5-1 and TRBJ2-7; D not certain. The CDR3 extends over 15 amino acids. V lost 4 bases to trimming and J lost 7 bases, with 21 bases between them. Germline V lookup: CDR1 SGHRS, CDR2 YFSETQ. The CDR3 DNA reads TGCGCCAGCAGCCGCACCATTGCCAGCACAGAGGAGCAGTACTTC. Its protein is CASSRTIASTEEQYF.

The chain has TRBV11-2 and TRBJ1-6, with 8 bases that match TRBD1. Germline-derived CDR1 and CDR2 are SGHAT and FQNNGV. This CDR3 is 16 amino acids long. The trim removed 5 bases at V and 10 bases at J, leaving 13 bases unmatched. CDR3 bases: TGTGCCAGCAGCGCACGCGGACAGGGTCTTCAATCACCCCTCCACTTT. The encoded protein is CASSARGQGLQSPLHF. Based on the CDR3 plus reference TRBV11-2 and TRBJ1-6, the full variable domain is EAGVAQSPRYKIIEKRQSVAFWCNPISGHATLYWYQQILGQGPKLLIQFQNNGVVDDSQLPKDRFSAERLKGVDSTLKIQPAKLEDSAVYLCASSARGQGLQSPLHFGNGTRLTVT.

This clone was seen more than once but under ten times. The chain employs TRBV5-4 and TRBJ1-2; TRBD1 aligns across 9 bases. There are 12 residues in the CDR3. The germline CDR1 and CDR2 sequences are SGHNT and YYREEE (reference sequence). Unmatched junction bases numbered 2, after V lost 4 bases and J lost 7 bases. CDR3 DNA sequence: TGTGCCAGCAGCCTGACAGGGGGTGGCTACACCTTC. It translates to CASSLTGGGYTF. Looking up the rest from reference TRBV5-4 and TRBJ1-2 gives the full variable domain: ETGVTQSPTHLIKTRGQQVTLRCSSQSGHNTVSWYQQALGQGPQFIFQYYREEENGRGNFPPRFSGLQFPNYSSELNVNALELDDSALYLCASSLTGGGYTFGSGTRLTVV.

CDR3 DNA: TGTGCCAGCAGTTTTCCAAAAGCCGGTAGCTCCTACAATGAGCAGTTCTTC. Its protein product is CASSFPKAGSSYNEQFF. The rearrangement links TRBV27 to TRBJ2-1, with D unclear. V was shortened by 3 bases and J by 0 bases, with 15 bases between the two germline ends. This CDR3 region has 17 residues. Germline loops: CDR1 MNHEY, CDR2 SMNVEV (reference sequence).